Shown below are 7 T cell receptor beta chains from a single sample sequenced in a study of blood T cell repertoires in COVID-19. Sequencing used immunoSEQ multiplex PCR; TCRdb keeps in-frame clones, though not all of them. The data contain about 140,000 clones, around 83% of them singletons. The sample consisted of peripheral blood. These receptors were taken from a man in his fifties or sixties with active or convalescent COVID-19.

V is TRBV4-1 and J is TRBJ1-2; the D is unclear. CDR3 length: 14 amino acids. Per germline, CDR1 MGHRA and CDR2 YSYEKL. Trimming took off 0 bases at V and 1 base at J, with 6 bases between the two ends. CDR3 nucleotide sequence: TGCGCCAGCAGCCAAGACGCCAGTAACTATGGCTACACCTTC. Translation gives CASSQDASNYGYTF.

The rearrangement uses TRBV2 and TRBJ2-1, with TRBD1 matching 10 bases. Trimming removed 7 bases from V and 6 bases from J; junction bases left unmatched: 9. This CDR3 has 15 amino acids. Germline V gives CDR1 SNHLY, CDR2 FYNNEI. The CDR3 coding sequence is TGTGCCAGCACCGAGGGACAGGGGTTCTCCAATGAGCAGTTCTTC. Its translation: CASTEGQGFSNEQFF.

The chain employs TRBV7-2 and TRBJ2-7, with D hard to call. The CDR3 has 13 amino acids. With 1 base removed from V and 0 bases from J, the gap between germline ends came to 4 bases. Germline V lookup: CDR1 SGHTA, CDR2 FQGNSA. CDR3 in DNA: TGTGCCAGCAGCTTAGTAGACTCCTACGAGCAGTACGTC. Encoded protein: CASSLVDSYEQYV.

V is TRBV3-1 (or the pseudogene TRBV3-2) and J is TRBJ1-4; TRBD1 aligns across 11 bases. Trimming at V came to 5 bases and at J to 8 bases, leaving 4 bases not matched to a gene. CDR1 and CDR2 from the germline V gene are LGHDT and YNNKEL (reference sequence). The CDR3 is made up of 14 amino acids. The CDR3 loop reads CASSWTGGREKLFF. In DNA form, the CDR3 reads TGTGCCAGCAGCTGGACAGGGGGCCGAGAAAAACTGTTTTTT.

This chain links TRBV21-1 with TRBJ2-5; no DNA check was done on the table's D call, TRBD1. TRBV21-1 is described as a pseudogene. The CDR3 totals 17 residues. In DNA, the CDR3 is TGTGCCAGCAGCTCGGGACAGAGACCCCGGAGGCAAGAGACCCAGTACTTC. Protein product: CASSSGQRPRRQETQYF.

As to this clone: A read error may account for a junction end that differs from germline. The chain couples TRBV6-2 or TRBV6-3 to TRBJ1-5; possibly TRBD1 for D (6 bases). CDR3 length: 18 residues. Germline lookup yields CDR1 MNHEY and CDR2 SVGEGT. The CDR3 nucleotides read TGTGCCAGCCGTTACACCGACGGGACAAGCCATAGCAATCAGCCCCAGCATTTT. Its protein product is CASRYTDGTSHSNQPQHF.

DNA for the CDR3: TGCGCCAGCAGGCCCGGACTAGCGGGGGGGCTCGATACGCAGTATTTT. Protein product: CASRPGLAGGLDTQYF. This chain uses TRBV10-2 with TRBJ2-3; 15 nucleotides agree with TRBD2. The ends lost 6 bases at V and 6 bases at J; junction bases unmatched: 7. CDR3 length: 16 residues. Looked up from germline, CDR1 is WSHSY and CDR2 is SAAADI.